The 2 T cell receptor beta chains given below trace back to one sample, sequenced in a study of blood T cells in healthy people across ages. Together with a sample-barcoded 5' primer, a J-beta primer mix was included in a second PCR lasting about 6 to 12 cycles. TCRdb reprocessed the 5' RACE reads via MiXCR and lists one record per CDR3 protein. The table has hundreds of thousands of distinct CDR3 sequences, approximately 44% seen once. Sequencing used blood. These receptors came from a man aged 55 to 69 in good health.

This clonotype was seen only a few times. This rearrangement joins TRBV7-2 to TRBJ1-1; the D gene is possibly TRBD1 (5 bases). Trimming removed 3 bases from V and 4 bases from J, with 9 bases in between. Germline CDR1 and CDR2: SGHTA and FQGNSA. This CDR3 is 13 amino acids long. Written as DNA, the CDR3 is TGTGCCAGCAGCTTCCAGGGTTCCACTGAAGCTTTCTTT. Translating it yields CASSFQGSTEAFF.

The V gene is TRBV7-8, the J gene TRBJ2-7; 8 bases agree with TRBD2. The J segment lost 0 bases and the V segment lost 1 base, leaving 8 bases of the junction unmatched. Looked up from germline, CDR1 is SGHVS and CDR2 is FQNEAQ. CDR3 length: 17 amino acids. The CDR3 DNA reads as TGTGCCAGCAGCTTAGTTGCTAGCGGGTCTAGCTCCTACGAGCAGTACTTC. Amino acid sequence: CASSLVASGSSSYEQYF.